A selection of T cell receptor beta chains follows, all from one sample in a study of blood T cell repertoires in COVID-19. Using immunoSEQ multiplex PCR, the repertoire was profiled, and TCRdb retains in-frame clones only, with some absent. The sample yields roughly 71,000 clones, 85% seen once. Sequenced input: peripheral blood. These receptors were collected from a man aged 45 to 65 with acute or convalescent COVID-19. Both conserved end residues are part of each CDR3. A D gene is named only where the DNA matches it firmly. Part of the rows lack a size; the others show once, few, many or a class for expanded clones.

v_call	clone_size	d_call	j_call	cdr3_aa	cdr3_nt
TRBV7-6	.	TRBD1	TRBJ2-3	CASSLFRQGVDTQYF	TGTGCCAGCAGCTTGTTCCGACAGGGGGTAGATACGCAGTATTTT
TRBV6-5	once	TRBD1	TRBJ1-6	CASSRDRGQFSPLHF	TGTGCCAGCAGCCGAGACAGGGGGCAGTTTTCACCCCTCCACTTT
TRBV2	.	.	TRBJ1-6	CASSGQKNSPLHF	TGTGCCAGCAGTGGACAGAAAAATTCACCCCTCCACTTT
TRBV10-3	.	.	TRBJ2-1	CAISVRGRGARPGEQFF	TGTGCCATCAGTGTCCGTGGACGGGGGGCCCGTCCGGGGGAGCAGTTCTTC
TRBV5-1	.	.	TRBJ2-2	CASSLASSSGELFF	TGCGCCAGCAGCTTGGCCTCGAGTAGCGGGGAGCTGTTTTTT
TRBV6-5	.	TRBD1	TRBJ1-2	CASSYSQDGQGYGYTF	TGTGCCAGCAGTTACAGCCAAGACGGACAGGGGTATGGCTACACCTTC
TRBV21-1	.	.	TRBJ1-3	CASSTRGDARLDGGYTIYF	TGTGCCAGCAGCACCCGAGGCGACGCAAGATTAGACGGGGGGTACACCATATATTTT
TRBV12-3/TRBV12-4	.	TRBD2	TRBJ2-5	CASRLAGKETQYF	TGTGCCAGCAGACTAGCGGGGAAAGAGACCCAGTACTTC
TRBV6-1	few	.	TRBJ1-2	CASSENSVVVGGYTF	TGTGCCAGCAGTGAAAATTCGGTTGTCGTCGGTGGCTACACCTTC
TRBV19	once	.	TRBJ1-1	CASRVDMNTEAFF	TGTGCCAGTAGGGTAGATATGAACACTGAAGCTTTCTTT
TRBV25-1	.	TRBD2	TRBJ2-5	CASSEHIAGGRQETQYF	TGTGCCAGCAGTGAACACATAGCGGGGGGCCGCCAAGAGACCCAGTACTTC
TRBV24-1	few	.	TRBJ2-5	CATSGRGGVTETQYF	TGTGCCACCAGTGGGCGGGGTGGGGTTACTGAGACCCAGTACTTC
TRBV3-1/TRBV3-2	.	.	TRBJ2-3	CASSHQYRDTLWGTDTQYF	TGTGCCAGCAGCCACCAGTACCGGGACACCTTATGGGGCACAGATACGCAGTATTTT
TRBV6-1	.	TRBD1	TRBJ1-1	CASSERQGRTEAFF	TGTGCCAGCAGTGAAAGACAGGGAAGGACTGAAGCTTTCTTT
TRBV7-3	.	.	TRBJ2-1	CASSLRGVPNEQFF	TGTGCCAGCAGCTTAAGGGGGGTACCCAATGAGCAGTTCTTC
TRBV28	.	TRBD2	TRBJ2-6	CASRTPGGISGANVLTF	TGTGCCAGCAGAACTCCGGGGGGAATCTCTGGGGCCAACGTCCTGACTTTC
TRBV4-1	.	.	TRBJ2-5	CASSPQGREETQYF	TGCGCCAGCAGCCCCCAGGGTCGTGAGGAGACCCAGTACTTC
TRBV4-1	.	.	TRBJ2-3	CASSQTTFDTQYF	TGCGCCAGCAGCCAAACTACGTTCGATACGCAGTATTTT
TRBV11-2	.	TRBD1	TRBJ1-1	CASSTRDRGPEAFF	TGTGCCAGCAGCACCCGGGACAGGGGACCTGAAGCTTTCTTT
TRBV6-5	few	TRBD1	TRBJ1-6	CASSTRTGWNSPLHF	TGTGCCAGCAGTACTAGGACAGGGTGGAATTCACCCCTCCACTTT
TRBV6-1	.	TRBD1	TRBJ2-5	CASSEGDSRQAQYF	TGTGCCAGCAGTGAAGGGGACAGCCGTCAGGCCCAGTACTTC
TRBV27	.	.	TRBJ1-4	CASRGPRGNEKLFF	TGTGCCAGCCGAGGACCCAGGGGAAATGAAAAACTGTTTTTT
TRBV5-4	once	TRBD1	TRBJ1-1	CASSPTTGGNTEAFF	TGTGCCAGCAGCCCAACCACAGGGGGGAACACTGAAGCTTTCTTT
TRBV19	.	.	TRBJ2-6	CASSIQGFSSGANVLTF	TGTGCCAGTAGTATACAGGGTTTTAGCTCTGGGGCCAACGTCCTGACTTTC
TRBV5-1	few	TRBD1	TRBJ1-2	CASSRSSLGTGDGYTF	TGCGCCAGCAGCAGATCGTCCCTAGGGACAGGGGATGGCTACACCTTC
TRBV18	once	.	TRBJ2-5	CASAFERETQYF	TGTGCCAGCGCTTTTGAGCGGGAGACCCAGTACTTC
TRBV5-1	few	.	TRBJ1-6	CASSPDNSPLHF	TGCGCCAGCAGCCCGGATAATTCACCCCTCCACTTT
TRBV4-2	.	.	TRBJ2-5	CASSQDFLALETQYF	TGTGCCAGCAGCCAAGATTTTCTAGCTCTGGAGACCCAGTACTTC
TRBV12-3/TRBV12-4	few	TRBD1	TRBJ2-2	CASGDRNTGELFF	TGTGCCAGCGGGGACAGAAACACCGGGGAGCTGTTTTTT
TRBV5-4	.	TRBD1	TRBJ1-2	CASSLGQGEGGYTF	TGTGCCAGCAGCTTGGGACAGGGGGAGGGTGGCTACACCTTC
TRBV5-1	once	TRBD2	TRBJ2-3	CASTLAGGHTDTQYF	TGCGCCAGCACCTTAGCGGGGGGCCACACAGATACGCAGTATTTT
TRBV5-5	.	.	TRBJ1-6	CASSSQLNSPLHF	TGTGCCAGCAGCTCGCAACTTAATTCACCCCTCCACTTT
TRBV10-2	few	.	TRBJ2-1	CASLQVGGVDNEQFF	TGCGCCAGCCTCCAGGTTGGCGGGGTCGACAATGAGCAGTTCTTC
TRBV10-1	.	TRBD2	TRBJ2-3	CASSDLAGGTDTQYF	TGCGCCAGCAGTGACCTAGCGGGGGGCACAGATACGCAGTATTTT
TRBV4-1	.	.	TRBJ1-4	CASSQTPAGRSTNEKLFF	TGCGCCAGCAGCCAGACACCGGCAGGGAGGTCTACTAATGAAAAACTGTTTTTT
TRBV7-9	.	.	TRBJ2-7	CAAAGPDLDEQYF	TGTGCCGCGGCAGGGCCCGACTTGGACGAGCAGTACTTC
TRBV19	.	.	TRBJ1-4	CASTWSGATNEKLFF	TGTGCCAGTACTTGGAGTGGTGCAACTAATGAAAAACTGTTTTTT
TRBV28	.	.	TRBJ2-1	CATHVGGLDEQFF	TGTGCCACCCACGTGGGGGGGCTGGATGAGCAGTTCTTC
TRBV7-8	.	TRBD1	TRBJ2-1	CASSSPGTGGHEQFF	TGTGCCAGCAGCTCCCCCGGGACAGGGGGCCATGAGCAGTTCTTC
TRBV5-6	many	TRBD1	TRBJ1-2	CASSLRTGRGYGYTF	TGTGCCAGCAGCTTGCGGACAGGGCGAGGCTATGGCTACACCTTC
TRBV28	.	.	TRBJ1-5	CASSEWGPGQPQHF	TGTGCCAGCAGTGAATGGGGGCCGGGTCAGCCCCAGCATTTT
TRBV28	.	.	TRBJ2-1	CASSSGTSSSYNEQFF	TGTGCCAGCAGTTCCGGGACATCGAGCTCCTACAATGAGCAGTTCTTC
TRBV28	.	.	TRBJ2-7	CASSTVTGTYEQYF	TGTGCCAGCAGTACCGTAACAGGTACCTACGAGCAGTACTTC
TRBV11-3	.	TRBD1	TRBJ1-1	CASNRGGTEAFF	TGTGCCAGCAACAGGGGGGGGACTGAAGCTTTCTTT
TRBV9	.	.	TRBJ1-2	CASSVGGEANYGYTF	TGTGCCAGCAGCGTAGGGGGGGAAGCTAACTATGGCTACACCTTC
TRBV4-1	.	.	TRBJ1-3	CASSQIDAVGYSGNTIYF	TGCGCCAGCAGCCAAATCGACGCGGTCGGCTACTCTGGAAACACCATATATTTT
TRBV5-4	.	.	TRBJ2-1	CASSLDFTGYNEQFF	TGTGCCAGCAGCTTGGATTTTACAGGGTACAATGAGCAGTTCTTC
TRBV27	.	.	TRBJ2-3	CASSLSTLTRATDTQYF	TGTGCCAGCAGTTTATCGACCTTAACTAGGGCCACAGATACGCAGTATTTT
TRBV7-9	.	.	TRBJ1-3	CASSLGSIEAGNTIYF	TGTGCCAGCAGCTTAGGCTCCATTGAGGCTGGAAACACCATATATTTT
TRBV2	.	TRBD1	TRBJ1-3	CASSGQGIEGNTIYF	TGTGCCAGCAGTGGACAGGGGATCGAGGGAAACACCATATATTTT
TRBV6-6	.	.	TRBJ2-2	CASSYIRTNTGELFF	TGTGCCAGCAGTTACATCAGGACGAACACCGGGGAGCTGTTTTTT
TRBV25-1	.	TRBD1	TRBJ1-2	CASSDSDRGDGYTF	TGTGCCAGCAGTGATTCGGACAGGGGTGATGGCTACACCTTC
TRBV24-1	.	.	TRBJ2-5	CATSDLASPHQETQYF	TGTGCCACCAGTGATCTGGCTAGTCCCCACCAAGAGACCCAGTACTTC